Presented here are 28 T cell receptor beta chains from one specimen sequenced in a study of OX40 agonist ivuxolimab in advanced cancers. Assay: immunoSEQ multiplex PCR; the TCRdb copy retains only in-frame clones and omits some. The table shows under 150,000 clones, with 75% to 90% occurring only once. The sample consisted of CD4+ or CD8+ T cells sorted from blood, taken in a trial of the OX40 agonist ivuxolimab. The receptors originated from an adult with an advanced solid tumor such as melanoma, head and neck, liver or kidney cancer.

The chain joins TRBV4-2 to TRBJ1-6; 7 nucleotides line up with TRBD1. The CDR3 sequence is 16 residues long. J was trimmed by 4 bases and V by 0 bases; bases with no gene match: 3. Per the germline V gene, CDR1 is LGHNA and CDR2 is YNFKEQ. The CDR3 protein is CASSQEQGQYNSPLHF. As DNA, the CDR3 is TGTGCCAGCAGCCAAGAACAGGGACAGTATAATTCACCCCTCCACTTT.

The chain links TRBV6-1 to TRBJ1-4, with D possibly TRBD1 on 5 matching bases. CDR3 length equals 15 residues. The ends were cut back, 2 bases at V and 6 bases at J, with 13 bases in the middle. Germline CDR1 reads MNHNS; CDR2 reads SASEGT. The DNA of the CDR3 is TGTGCCAGCAGTGAATCTAGGGGAAGAGATGAAAAACTGTTTTTT. Amino acids: CASSESRGRDEKLFF.

This clone has a single count. J is TRBJ1-1 and V is TRBV5-1; a weak D match, TRBD1 (6 bases). The CDR3 sequence is 14 residues long. CDR1 and CDR2 (germline): SGHRS, YFSETQ. With 2 bases removed from V and 2 bases from J, the gap between germline ends came to 10 bases. CDR3 region: CASSFTGRNTEAFF. CDR3 coding DNA: TGCGCCAGCAGCTTCACAGGGAGAAACACTGAAGCTTTCTTT.

This chain links TRBV5-4 with TRBJ1-6, with D unclear. V lost 3 bases and J lost 9, with 7 bases in between. Germline lookup yields CDR1 SGHNT and CDR2 YYREEE (reference sequence). The CDR3 loop spans 12 amino acids. CDR3 in amino acids: CASSWWGSPLHF. Written as DNA, the CDR3 is TGTGCCAGCAGCTGGTGGGGTTCACCCCTCCACTTT.

The chain joins TRBV20-1 to TRBJ1-4; D remains ambiguous. V was trimmed by 5 bases and J by 5 bases, leaving 6 bases between them. Germline V gene data show CDR1 as DFQATT and CDR2 as SNEGSKA (reference sequence). The length of the CDR3 is 11 residues. The CDR3 coding sequence is TGCAGTGCTTTTCCCAATGAAAAACTGTTTTTT. Translation: CSAFPNEKLFF.

The chain employs TRBV7-3 and TRBJ1-1; D not resolved. The CDR3 covers 16 residues. V lost 2 bases and J 0 bases, leaving 13 bases between the germline ends. CDR1 and CDR2 from the germline V gene are SGHTA and FQGTGA. In DNA, the CDR3 is TGTGCCAGCAGCTTAGGGGTAGGAAACGTGAACACTGAAGCTTTCTTT. The encoded protein is CASSLGVGNVNTEAFF.

This chain joins TRBV6-5 and TRBJ1-6, with a possible D match to TRBD1 (5 bases). This CDR3 has 12 residues. The germline V gene has CDR1 MNHEY and CDR2 SVGAGI. With 6 bases removed from V and 9 bases from J, the gap between germline ends came to 9 bases. The CDR3 nucleotides are TGTGCCAGCAGGGTGGGGGGTTCACCCCTCCACTTT. Translating gives CASRVGGSPLHF.

V and J are TRBV5-4 and TRBJ1-1; 7 bases map to TRBD1. Germline V gene sequence: CDR1 SGHNT, CDR2 YYREEE (reference sequence). Trimming removed 4 bases from V and 6 bases from J; junction bases left unmatched: 9. The CDR3 has 14 amino acids. The CDR3 DNA follows: TGTGCCAGCAGCCCGGACAGGCCGGGGGCTGAAGCTTTCTTT. It codes for CASSPDRPGAEAFF.

This sequence joins TRBV2 and TRBJ2-7, with D possibly matching TRBD1 (6 bases). Per germline, CDR1 SNHLY and CDR2 FYNNEI. The CDR3 runs to 14 residues. Trimming pared 8 bases from V and 1 base from J, leaving 15 bases between. This chain's CDR3 is CASRREGDSYEQYF. CDR3 nucleotides: TGTGCCAGCCGAAGAGAGGGGGATTCCTACGAGCAGTACTTC.

The CDR3 loop is CASSQLDRPYEQYF. The CDR3 nucleotides read TGCGCCAGCAGCCAATTGGACAGGCCATACGAGCAGTACTTC. This chain connects TRBV4-3 to TRBJ2-7; 7 bases match TRBD1. V was pared by 2 bases and J by 4 bases, with 5 bases of the junction left unmatched. Germline V gene data show CDR1 as LGHNA and CDR2 as YSLEER. The CDR3 contains 14 residues.

The chain employs TRBV5-5 and TRBJ2-3, with 10 bases lining up with TRBD2. This CDR3 spans 16 amino acids. Germline CDR1 SGHKS, CDR2 YYEKEE (reference sequence). J was trimmed by 6 bases and V by 0 bases; bases with no gene match: 7. The CDR3 loop reads CASSLEPAGGLDTQYF. The CDR3 coding sequence is TGTGCCAGCAGCTTGGAGCCAGCGGGGGGGCTGGATACGCAGTATTTT.

This chain connects TRBV7-9 to TRBJ1-3; D unclear. Deletions cut 2 bases from V and 0 bases from J, with 5 bases between. The germline CDR1 and CDR2 sequences are SEHNR and FQNEAQ (reference sequence). The CDR3 is made up of 14 amino acids. CDR3 in amino acids: CASSLRNSGNTIYF. For the CDR3, the DNA is TGTGCCAGCAGCTTACGTAACTCTGGAAACACCATATATTTT.

The chain's CDR3 is CASSLRYTGGEKNIQYF. For the CDR3, the DNA is TGCGCCAGCAGCTTGAGGTATACGGGGGGCGAAAAAAACATTCAGTACTTC. The V gene is TRBV5-1, the J gene TRBJ2-4, with D maybe TRBD2 (7 bases). The CDR3 covers 17 residues. Germline V lookup: CDR1 SGHRS, CDR2 YFSETQ. V was cut by 1 base and J by 4 bases, with 18 bases left in between.

The genes are TRBV2 and TRBJ1-5, with a tentative D call TRBD1 (5 bases). V lost 4 bases and J 2 bases, leaving 12 bases between the germline ends. The CDR3 is made up of 15 amino acids. From germline, CDR1 is SNHLY and CDR2 FYNNEI. CDR3 sequence: CASSGDGGGNQPQHF. For the CDR3, the DNA is TGTGCCAGCAGTGGAGATGGGGGTGGCAATCAGCCCCAGCATTTT.

The chain has TRBV30 and TRBJ1-5, with D maybe TRBD1 (5 bases). Germline CDR1 and CDR2: GTSNPN and SVGIG (reference sequence). The CDR3 has 13 amino acids. V was pared by 3 bases and J by 4 bases, with 10 bases between. CDR3 coding DNA: TGTGCCTGGAGGGGTCAGGGAAATCAGCCCCAGCATTTT. Encoded protein: CAWRGQGNQPQHF.

V usage is TRBV27 and J usage is TRBJ1-5, with TRBD1 matching over 10 bases. CDR1 and CDR2 (germline): MNHEY, SMNVEV (reference sequence). The CDR3 covers 14 residues. J lost 7 bases, V lost 3 bases, and 3 bases had no gene match. CDR3 region: CASSFGTGEQPQHF. In nucleotides, the CDR3 is TGTGCCAGCAGTTTTGGGACAGGGGAGCAGCCCCAGCATTTT.

This clone was detected a few times. J is TRBJ1-1 and V is TRBV7-9; D is unresolved. V lost 3 bases and J lost 6, with 14 bases in between. Germline values: CDR1 SEHNR, CDR2 FQNEAQ (reference sequence). The length of the CDR3 is 14 residues. CDR3 bases: TGTGCCAGCAGCTTTTCTATCGAGAAGGCTGAAGCTTTCTTT. It is translated as CASSFSIEKAEAFF.

V usage is TRBV7-2 and J usage is TRBJ2-4; D is undetermined. Germline CDR1 is SGHTA and CDR2 is FQGNSA. This CDR3 spans 14 amino acids. V lost 3 bases, J lost 7 bases, and 13 bases lay in between. The CDR3 is CASSLNLGLNIQYF. The CDR3, as DNA: TGTGCCAGCAGCTTGAACCTGGGTTTGAACATTCAGTACTTC. Based on the CDR3 plus reference TRBV7-2 and TRBJ2-4, the full variable domain is GAGVSQSPSNKVTEKGKDVELRCDPISGHTALYWYRQSLGQGLEFLIYFQGNSAPDKSGLPSDRFSAERTGGSVSTLTIQRTQQEDSAVYLCASSLNLGLNIQYFGAGTRLSVL.

This clone was seen more than once but under ten times. The chain carries TRBV6-4 and TRBJ1-2; 9 bases are shared with TRBD1. J was trimmed by 7 bases and V by 9 bases; bases with no gene match: 6. The length of the CDR3 is 12 residues. CDR1 and CDR2 (germline): MRHNA, SNTAGT. CDR3 bases: TGTGCCAGAGGGACAGGGAACATTGGCTACACCTTC. Its translation: CARGTGNIGYTF.

CDR3 sequence reads: CASSRTGPLFF. The CDR3 DNA is TGCGCCAGCAGCCGGACGGGTCCGCTGTTCTTC. The chain is built from TRBV5-1 and TRBJ2-1; D not resolved. Germline V gene sequence: CDR1 SGHRS, CDR2 YFSETQ. Trimming removed 4 bases from V and 15 bases from J, with 14 bases in between. The CDR3 is 11 residues long.

The chain has TRBV5-1 and TRBJ2-1, with D perhaps matching TRBD2 (5 bases). The V end lost 3 bases, the J end lost 2 bases, and 12 bases lay between the germline ends. The CDR3 extends over 15 amino acids. Germline CDR1 is SGHRS and CDR2 is YFSETQ. The CDR3 loop reads CASSSNAGAYNEQFF. In DNA, the CDR3 is TGCGCCAGCAGCTCTAACGCCGGGGCCTACAATGAGCAGTTCTTC.

The J gene is TRBJ1-2, the V gene TRBV2; 11 bases map to TRBD1. The V segment lost 6 bases and the J segment 6 bases; nucleotides outside the gene matches: 6. Germline V gene sequence: CDR1 SNHLY, CDR2 FYNNEI. This CDR3 has 14 residues. The CDR3 bases are TGTGCCAGCAGGGGGACAGGGGGAATCGATGGCTACACCTTC. Its protein product is CASRGTGGIDGYTF. Using reference TRBV2 and TRBJ1-2 for the parts outside the CDR3, the full variable domain is EPEVTQTPSHQVTQMGQEVILRCVPISNHLYFYWYRQILGQKVEFLVSFYNNEISEKSEIFDDQFSVERPDGSNFTLKIRSTKLEDSAMYFCASRGTGGIDGYTFGSGTRLTVV.

The chain combines TRBV5-1 with TRBJ1-3; 8 bases fit TRBD1. The CDR3 consists of 15 residues. The germline CDR1 and CDR2 sequences are SGHRS and YFSETQ. J gave up 9 bases and V 4 bases, and 12 bases lay outside the gene matches. Here the CDR3 DNA reads TGCGCCAGCAGCCCGGACAGGGCAGTCTACGGCACCATATATTTT. It is translated as CASSPDRAVYGTIYF.

The rearrangement links TRBV5-4 to TRBJ1-2; the D gene is possibly TRBD1 (6 bases). Germline values: CDR1 SGHNT, CDR2 YYREEE (reference sequence). The CDR3 is 12 amino acids. Trimming stripped 4 bases from V and 6 bases from J, with 10 bases between. CDR3 protein: CASSEHRDGYTF. The CDR3 DNA sequence: TGTGCCAGCAGCGAGCACAGGGATGGCTACACCTTC. Using reference TRBV5-4 and TRBJ1-2 for the parts outside the CDR3, the full variable domain is ETGVTQSPTHLIKTRGQQVTLRCSSQSGHNTVSWYQQALGQGPQFIFQYYREEENGRGNFPPRFSGLQFPNYSSELNVNALELDDSALYLCASSEHRDGYTFGSGTRLTVV.

The chain is built from TRBV14 and TRBJ1-3; D not certain. Per germline, CDR1 SGHDN and CDR2 FVKESK. The V and J ends lost 1 base and 4 bases respectively, with 8 bases between them. The CDR3 sequence is 14 residues long. Here the CDR3 reads CASSQGAGGNTIYF. In DNA form, the CDR3 reads TGTGCCAGCAGCCAAGGGGCCGGCGGAAACACCATATATTTT. The full variable domain, its missing parts supplied by reference TRBV14 and TRBJ1-3, is EAGVTQFPSHSVIEKGQTVTLRCDPISGHDNLYWYRRVMGKEIKFLLHFVKESKQDESGMPNNRFLAERTGGTYSTLKVQPAELEDSGVYFCASSQGAGGNTIYFGEGSWLTVV.

This rearrangement joins TRBV29-1 to TRBJ2-1; TRBD1 might be the D (6 bases). V was cut by 3 bases and J by 12 bases, with 15 bases left in between. The CDR3 sequence is 12 residues long. Per germline, CDR1 SQVTM and CDR2 ANQGSEA. CDR3 sequence reads: CSVDGQGRWQFF. CDR3 DNA sequence: TGCAGCGTTGACGGGCAGGGGAGATGGCAGTTCTTC.

CDR3 nucleotides: TGTGCCTGGGCAGGACAGGGGAATTGGTACACCTTC. Translating it yields CAWAGQGNWYTF. V gene TRBV30 combines with J gene TRBJ1-2; 9 bases agree with TRBD1. Trimming cost V 5 bases and J 11 bases; bases outside gene matches: 9. Germline-derived CDR1 and CDR2 are GTSNPN and SVGIG (reference sequence). CDR3 length: 12 amino acids.

V gene TRBV7-3 combines with J gene TRBJ2-5; the D gene is possibly TRBD1 (6 bases). In germline, CDR1 is SGHTA, CDR2 FQGTGA. Trimming took 6 bases from V and 5 from J, leaving 13 bases between them. This CDR3 spans 13 amino acids. The CDR3 nucleotides read TGTGCCAGCAGTCCCAGGGGTGGGGAGACCCAGTACTTC. Translating it yields CASSPRGGETQYF.